This TCR beta chain emerged from a study of Graves' ophthalmopathy and Graves' hyperthyroidism. Background on the study: Peripheral blood collection took place at initial diagnosis, before any treatment.

The CDR3 is 14 residues long. Amplifying from RNA transcripts, the study obtained TCR beta CDR3 regions. Investigators did first-round RT-PCR with HTBI primers, then second-round multiplex PCR. MiXCR, run by TCRdb on the multiplex PCR reads, gives a single entry per CDR3 protein. The sample records about 50,000 distinct CDR3 sequences, about half being singletons. The table lists this clonotype with a count of one. One end of the junction fails to match germline, which may point to a read error. Moderate-to-severe activity, CAS ≥3, NOSPECS ≥4 and a duration under 3 months were seen in donors with ophthalmopathy. As diagnostic evidence, clinical symptoms, serum thyroxine, TRAb, thyroid ultrasound and orbital computed tomography were relied upon.

The rearrangement uses TRBV12-3 or TRBV12-4 and TRBJ1-5, with a possible D match to TRBD1 (6 bases). The TCR was taken from an adult woman with Graves' ophthalmopathy. Sequencing input: peripheral blood. CDR3 in amino acids: CASAVRGAGQPQHF. The DNA of the CDR3 is TGTGCCAGCGCTGTACGGGGGGCTGGTCAGCCCCAGCACTTT.